In its sample, the clone carrying this TCR beta chain was seen once. Its antigen is unknown. At one end the junction does not follow the germline gene, possibly because of a read error. The CDR3 length is 14 residues. Germline CDR1 reads SGHRS; CDR2 reads YFSETQ. Indicated time point: recipient sample about 28 days before transplant, after cytoreduction. Blood collection times were about day -28 and days 30, 100, 180 posttransplant. The data originate from a study of T cell clonotyping in hematopoietic cell transplantation. Study information: Recipient samples before transplant were obtained post-cytoreduction.

Study-wide results and limits: At the given depth, recipient repertoires were over 95% de novo clonotypes. After transplant, recipient diversity fell while pathologically expanded clonotypes grew through day 180.

Here immunoSEQ multiplex PCR was the method, and the copy in TCRdb shows in-frame clones only, minus some. The table includes around 7,000 clones, 88% detected once. The chain recombines TRBV5-1 with TRBJ2-7, with 9 bases identical to TRBD2. The sequencing here drew on peripheral blood mononuclear cells, taken before stem cell transplant. This receptor was obtained from a man in his thirties or forties with acute myeloid leukemia. Some clones in this sample may be carry-over from other donors' samples. CDR3 in amino acids: CASRVGTSSDEQYF. The CDR3 bases are TGCGCCAGCAGAGTGGGGACTAGCTCCGACGAGCAGTACTTC.